Shown below are 10 T cell receptor beta chains from a single sample sequenced in a study of shared T cell receptors in the human thymus. Some clones are missing from TCRdb's copy, which holds only in-frame ones; the method was immunoSEQ multiplex PCR. The sample shows around 68,000 clones, over 90% of them seen only once. The sequencing input was thymocytes. These receptors all stem from a human donor.

The V gene is TRBV9, the J gene TRBJ1-1; no definite D call. This CDR3 contains 15 residues. V was trimmed by 0 bases and J by 0 bases, leaving 9 bases between them. CDR1 SGDLS and CDR2 YYNGEE come from the germline V gene. The CDR3 DNA reads as TGTGCCAGCAGCGTAGGTGGCGGTATGAACACTGAAGCTTTCTTT. Protein product: CASSVGGGMNTEAFF.

The chain joins TRBV18 to TRBJ2-7; 12 bases fit TRBD2. CDR1 and CDR2 from the germline V gene are KGHSH and LQKENI. The V gene end was trimmed by 3 bases and the J gene end by 3 bases; junction bases not matched to a gene: 9. This CDR3 has 17 residues. CDR3 sequence: CASSPLWTSGDIYEQYF. In nucleotides, the CDR3 is TGTGCCAGCTCACCGCTCTGGACTAGCGGGGACATCTACGAGCAGTACTTC.

The chain employs TRBV9 and TRBJ1-3; 7 nucleotides align to TRBD1. V was clipped by 3 bases and J by 2 bases; unmatched bases: 8. Germline CDR1 reads SGDLS; CDR2 reads YYNGEE. The CDR3 is 16 residues long. As DNA, the CDR3 is TGTGCCAGCAGCGCAGATAGGGGGCTAGCTGGAAACACCATATATTTT. Protein sequence: CASSADRGLAGNTIYF.

The V call is TRBV4-1, the J call TRBJ2-7, with 9 bases matching TRBD1. Germline values: CDR1 MGHRA, CDR2 YSYEKL. V trimming: 3 bases; J trimming: 0 bases; junction bases outside the gene matches: 9. The length of the CDR3 is 17 residues. CDR3: CASSHRSGTGLSYEQYF. CDR3 DNA sequence: TGCGCCAGCAGCCATCGCTCCGGGACAGGGCTCTCCTACGAGCAGTACTTC.

The CDR3 sequence: CASSTRTNLGRTDTQYF. CDR3 bases: TGTGCCAGCAGCACACGAACGAACCTGGGCCGCACAGATACGCAGTATTTT. The rearrangement links TRBV7-2 to TRBJ2-3; D remains ambiguous. This CDR3 region has 17 residues. Germline lookup yields CDR1 SGHTA and CDR2 FQGNSA. The V end was cut by 5 bases, the J end by 1 base, with 19 bases between.

The rearrangement links TRBV7-9 to TRBJ2-2; a possible D gene is TRBD1 (5 bases). There are 16 residues in the CDR3. V was pared by 5 bases and J by 6 bases, with 19 bases between. The germline CDR1 and CDR2 sequences are SEHNR and FQNEAQ (reference sequence). The CDR3 bases are TGTGCCAGCAGCCTCCTACAGGCGATGGGGCCCGGGGAGCTGTTTTTT. It encodes CASSLLQAMGPGELFF.

Only a few counts were recorded for this clone. V gene TRBV6-5 combines with J gene TRBJ2-7; D gene unclear. CDR1 is MNHEY, CDR2 SVGAGI, per germline. Deletions cut 6 bases from V and 9 bases from J, with 12 bases between. The length of the CDR3 is 11 residues. CDR3 region: CASRTSLGQYF. CDR3 sequence (DNA): TGTGCCAGCAGAACAAGTCTCGGGCAGTACTTC.

The genes are TRBV2 and TRBJ2-2, with 7 bases that match TRBD2. The CDR3 is 16 residues long. The germline V gene encodes CDR1 SNHLY and CDR2 FYNNEI. J lost 4 bases, V lost 7 bases, and 12 bases had no gene match. Here the CDR3 reads CASTPGGLGGTGELFF. DNA of the CDR3: TGTGCCAGCACCCCGGGGGGTCTCGGGGGCACCGGGGAGCTGTTTTTT.

V and J are TRBV14 and TRBJ1-2; D may be TRBD1 (5 bases). Germline CDR1 SGHDN, CDR2 FVKESK. Trimming removed 4 bases at V and 3 bases at J, with 18 bases between. CDR3 length equals 16 residues. In DNA, the CDR3 is TGTGCCAGCAGCCCCCTGGGGAGGGGCCATGACTATGGCTACACCTTC. It yields the protein CASSPLGRGHDYGYTF.

The rearrangement uses TRBV19 and TRBJ2-7; possible D gene TRBD1, 6 bases. Germline CDR1 LNHDA, CDR2 SQIVND (reference sequence). This CDR3 region has 13 residues. Trimming pared 5 bases from V and 3 bases from J, leaving 11 bases between. Written as DNA, the CDR3 is TGTGCCAGTAGTCCGTCAGGGGACTACGAGCAGTACTTC. Translated: CASSPSGDYEQYF.